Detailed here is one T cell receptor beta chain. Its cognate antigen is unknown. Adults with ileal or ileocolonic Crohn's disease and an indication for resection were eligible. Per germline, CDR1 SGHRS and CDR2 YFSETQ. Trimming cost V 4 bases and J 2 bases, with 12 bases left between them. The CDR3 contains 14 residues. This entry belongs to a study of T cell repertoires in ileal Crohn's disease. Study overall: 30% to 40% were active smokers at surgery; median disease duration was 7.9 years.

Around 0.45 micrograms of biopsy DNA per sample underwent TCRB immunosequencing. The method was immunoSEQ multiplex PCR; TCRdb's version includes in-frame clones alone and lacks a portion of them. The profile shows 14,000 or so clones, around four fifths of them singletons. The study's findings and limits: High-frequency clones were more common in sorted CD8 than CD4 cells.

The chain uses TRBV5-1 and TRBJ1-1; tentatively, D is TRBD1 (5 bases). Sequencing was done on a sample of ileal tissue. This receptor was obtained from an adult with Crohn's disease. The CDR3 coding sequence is TGCGCCAGCAGCCGCGGGACGGCTAACACTGAAGCTTTCTTT. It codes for CASSRGTANTEAFF.